This T cell receptor beta chain was captured by sequencing in a study of blood T cells in healthy people across ages. Study at large: Template switching retrieved approximately one barcoded beta molecule for each two T cells. Findings of the study overall: Unsorted PBMC input precluded a conclusive naive versus antigen-experienced comparison.

Together with a sample-barcoded 5' primer, a J-beta primer mix was included in a second PCR lasting about 7 to 12 cycles. TCRdb independently ran MiXCR on the 5' RACE reads; one entry per CDR3 protein. The table has over 1.5 million distinct CDR3 sequences, approximately 50% seen once. This clonotype was counted a few times. Its specificity is not known. V shed 2 bases and J 5 bases; nucleotides not matched to a gene: 4. CDR1 is LGHNA, CDR2 YSLEER, per germline. The CDR3 sequence is 15 residues long. Extracted total RNA amounted to at least 5.5 micrograms for each sample. The sequencing input was blood. The receptor's source is a woman aged 40 to 50 in good health. This sequence joins TRBV4-3 and TRBJ2-3; TRBD2 aligns across 10 bases. In nucleotides, the CDR3 is TGCGCCAGCAGCCAATTAGCTAGCGGGGGAGATACGCAGTATTTT. Translated, it gives CASSQLASGGDTQYF.